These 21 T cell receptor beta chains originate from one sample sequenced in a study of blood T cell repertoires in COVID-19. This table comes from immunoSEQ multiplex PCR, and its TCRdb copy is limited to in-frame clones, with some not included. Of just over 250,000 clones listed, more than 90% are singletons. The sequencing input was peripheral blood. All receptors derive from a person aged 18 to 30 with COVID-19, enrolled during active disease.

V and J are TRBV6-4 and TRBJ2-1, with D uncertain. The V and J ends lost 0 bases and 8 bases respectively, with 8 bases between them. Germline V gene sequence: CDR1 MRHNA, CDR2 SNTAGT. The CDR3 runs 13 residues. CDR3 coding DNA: TGTGCCAGCAGTGACTCTGAAAGCGATGAGCAGTTCTTC. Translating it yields CASSDSESDEQFF.

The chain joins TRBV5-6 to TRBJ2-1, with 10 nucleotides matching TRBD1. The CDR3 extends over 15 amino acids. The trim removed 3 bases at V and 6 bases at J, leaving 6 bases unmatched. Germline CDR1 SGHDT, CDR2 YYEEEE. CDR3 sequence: CASSYRTGGGNEQFF. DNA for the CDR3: TGTGCCAGCAGCTACCGGACAGGGGGAGGCAATGAGCAGTTCTTC.

CDR3 loop: CASSPGGLNSPLHF. The CDR3 bases are TGTGCCAGCAGTCCAGGGGGTCTAAATTCACCCCTCCACTTT. The gene calls are TRBV27 and TRBJ1-6; 7 positions agree with TRBD1. CDR1 is MNHEY and CDR2 is SMNVEV in the germline V gene (reference sequence). This CDR3 has 14 amino acids. The junction had 5 bases not matched to a gene; V was cut back by 5 bases and J by 7 bases.

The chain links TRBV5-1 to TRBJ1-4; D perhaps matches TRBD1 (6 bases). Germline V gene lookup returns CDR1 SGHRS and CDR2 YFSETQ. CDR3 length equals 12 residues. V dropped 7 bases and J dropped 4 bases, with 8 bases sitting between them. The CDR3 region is CASGDNNEKLFF. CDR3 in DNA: TGCGCCAGCGGGGACAATAATGAAAAACTGTTTTTT.

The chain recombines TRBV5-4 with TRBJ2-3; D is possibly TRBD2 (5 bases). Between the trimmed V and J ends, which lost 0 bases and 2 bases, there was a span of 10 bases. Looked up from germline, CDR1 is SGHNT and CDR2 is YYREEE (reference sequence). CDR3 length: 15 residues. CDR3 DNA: TGTGCCAGCAGCTTGGGTGAGCGGAACACAGATACGCAGTATTTT. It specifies CASSLGERNTDTQYF.

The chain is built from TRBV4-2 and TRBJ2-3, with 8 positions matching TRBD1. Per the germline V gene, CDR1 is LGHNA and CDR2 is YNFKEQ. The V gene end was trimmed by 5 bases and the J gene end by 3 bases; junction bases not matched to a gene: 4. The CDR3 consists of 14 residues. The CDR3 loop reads CASSGQGLTDTQYF. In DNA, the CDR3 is TGTGCCAGCAGCGGACAGGGCTTAACAGATACGCAGTATTTT.

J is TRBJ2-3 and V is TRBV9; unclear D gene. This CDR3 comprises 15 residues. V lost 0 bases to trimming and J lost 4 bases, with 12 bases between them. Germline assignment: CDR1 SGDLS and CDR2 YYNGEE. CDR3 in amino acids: CASSVAGSTSDTQYF. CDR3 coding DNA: TGTGCCAGCAGCGTAGCAGGCAGTACTTCAGATACGCAGTATTTT.

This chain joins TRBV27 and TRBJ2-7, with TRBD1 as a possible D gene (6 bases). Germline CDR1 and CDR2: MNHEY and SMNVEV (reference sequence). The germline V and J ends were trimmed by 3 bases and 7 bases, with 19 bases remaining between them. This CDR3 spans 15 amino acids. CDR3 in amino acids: CASSFRAGDIREQYF. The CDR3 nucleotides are TGTGCCAGCAGTTTTCGGGCTGGGGACATACGGGAGCAGTACTTC.

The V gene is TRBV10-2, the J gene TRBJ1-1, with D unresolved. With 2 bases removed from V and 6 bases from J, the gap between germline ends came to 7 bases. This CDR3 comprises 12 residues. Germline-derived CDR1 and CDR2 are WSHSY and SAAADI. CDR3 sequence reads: CASSELGAEAFF. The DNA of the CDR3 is TGCGCCAGCAGTGAGCTGGGAGCTGAAGCTTTCTTT.

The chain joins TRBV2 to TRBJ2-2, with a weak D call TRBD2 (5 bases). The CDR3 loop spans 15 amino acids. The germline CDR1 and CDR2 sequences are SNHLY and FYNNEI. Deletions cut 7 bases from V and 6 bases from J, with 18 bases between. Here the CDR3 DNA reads TGTGCCAGCACTCTAGAGGGTGAAGTGGCCGGGGAGCTGTTTTTT. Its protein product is CASTLEGEVAGELFF.

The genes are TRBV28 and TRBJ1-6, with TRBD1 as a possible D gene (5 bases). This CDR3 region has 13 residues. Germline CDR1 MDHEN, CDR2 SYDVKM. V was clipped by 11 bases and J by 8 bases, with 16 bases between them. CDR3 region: CARNVRVYSPLHF. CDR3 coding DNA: TGTGCCCGGAACGTCAGGGTATATTCACCCCTCCACTTT.

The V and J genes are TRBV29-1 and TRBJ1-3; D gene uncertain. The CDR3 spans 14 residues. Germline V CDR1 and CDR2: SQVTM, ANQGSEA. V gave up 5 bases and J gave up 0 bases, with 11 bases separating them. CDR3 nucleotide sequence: TGCAGCGTTTTTTCCCGGGACTCTGGAAACACCATATATTTT. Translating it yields CSVFSRDSGNTIYF.

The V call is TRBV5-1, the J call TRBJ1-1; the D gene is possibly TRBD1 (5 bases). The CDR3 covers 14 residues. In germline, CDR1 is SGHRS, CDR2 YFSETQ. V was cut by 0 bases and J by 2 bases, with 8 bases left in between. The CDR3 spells CASSLGTTNTEAFF. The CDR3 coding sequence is TGCGCCAGCAGCTTGGGGACAACAAACACTGAAGCTTTCTTT.

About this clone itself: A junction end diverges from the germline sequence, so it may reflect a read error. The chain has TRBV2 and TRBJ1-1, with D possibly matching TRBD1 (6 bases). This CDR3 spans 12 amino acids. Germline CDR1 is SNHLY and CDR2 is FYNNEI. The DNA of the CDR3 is TGTGCCAGCAGCGAAGGGGGGGCTGAAGCTTTCTTT. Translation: CASSEGGAEAFF. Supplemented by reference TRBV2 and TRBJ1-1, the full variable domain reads EPEVTQTPSHQVTQMGQEVILRCVPISNHLYFYWYRQILGQKVEFLVSFYNNEISEKSEIFDDQFSVERPDGSNFTLKIRSTKLEDSAMYFCASSEGGAEAFFGQGTRLTVV.

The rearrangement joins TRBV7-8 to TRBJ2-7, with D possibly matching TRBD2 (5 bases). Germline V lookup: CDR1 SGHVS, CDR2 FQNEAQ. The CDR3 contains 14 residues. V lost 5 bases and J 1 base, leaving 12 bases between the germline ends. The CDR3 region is CASSPEDWSYEQYF. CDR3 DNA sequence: TGTGCCAGCAGCCCTGAGGACTGGTCCTACGAGCAGTACTTC.

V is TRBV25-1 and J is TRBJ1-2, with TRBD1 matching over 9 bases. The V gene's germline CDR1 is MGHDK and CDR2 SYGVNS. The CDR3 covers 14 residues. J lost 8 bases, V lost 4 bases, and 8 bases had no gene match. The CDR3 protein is CASSARDRVDGYTF. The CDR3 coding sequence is TGTGCCAGCAGTGCCCGGGACAGGGTGGACGGCTACACCTTC.

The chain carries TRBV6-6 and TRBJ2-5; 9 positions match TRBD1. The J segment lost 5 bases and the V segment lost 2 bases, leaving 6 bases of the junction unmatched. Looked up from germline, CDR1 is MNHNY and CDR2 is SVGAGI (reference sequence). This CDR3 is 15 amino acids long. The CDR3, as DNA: TGTGCCAGCAGTTACCCCGACAGGGGGTCGGAGACCCAGTACTTC. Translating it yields CASSYPDRGSETQYF.

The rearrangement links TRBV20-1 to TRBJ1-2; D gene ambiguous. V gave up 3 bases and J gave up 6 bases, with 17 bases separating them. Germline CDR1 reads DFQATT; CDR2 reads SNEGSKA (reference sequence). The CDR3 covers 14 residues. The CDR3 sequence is CSASPESGSHGYTF. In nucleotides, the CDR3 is TGCAGTGCTAGTCCGGAGTCGGGGTCTCATGGCTACACCTTC.

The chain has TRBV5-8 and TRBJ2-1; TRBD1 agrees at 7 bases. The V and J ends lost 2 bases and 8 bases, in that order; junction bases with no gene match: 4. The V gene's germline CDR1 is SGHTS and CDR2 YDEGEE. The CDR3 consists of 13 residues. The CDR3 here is CASSLIQGYEQFF. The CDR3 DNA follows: TGTGCCAGCAGCTTAATACAGGGGTATGAGCAGTTCTTC.

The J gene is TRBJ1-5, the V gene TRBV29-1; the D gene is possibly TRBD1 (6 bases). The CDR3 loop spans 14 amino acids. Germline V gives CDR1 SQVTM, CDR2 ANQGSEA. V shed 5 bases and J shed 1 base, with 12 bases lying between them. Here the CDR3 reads CSVSQGTSNQPQHF. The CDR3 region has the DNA TGCAGCGTTTCCCAGGGGACGAGCAATCAGCCCCAGCATTTT.

Written as DNA, the CDR3 is TGTGCCAGCAGCCTAGGGGGCAGTGGTGAAGCTTTCTTT. It translates to CASSLGGSGEAFF. This rearrangement joins TRBV11-2 to TRBJ1-1, with TRBD1 matching 7 bases. J lost 7 bases, V lost 5 bases, and 7 bases had no gene match. Germline V gene lookup returns CDR1 SGHAT and CDR2 FQNNGV. There are 13 residues in the CDR3.